This passage covers 17 T cell receptor beta chains from one sample sequenced in a study of brain T cells in children with intractable seizures. Measured with immunoSEQ multiplex PCR; TCRdb has only the in-frame clones, and not every one. Seen here are 62,000 or so clones, roughly 95% observed once, and the top ten hold 0.35% to 0.4%. The source was peripheral blood, collected at surgery. These receptors were taken from a boy in the first two years of life with focal cortical dysplasia and intractable seizures.

V gene TRBV3-1 (or the pseudogene TRBV3-2) combines with J gene TRBJ1-2; perhaps TRBD1 as D (5 bases). Germline V lookup: CDR1 LGHDT, CDR2 YNNKEL (reference sequence). Trimming took off 1 base at V and 7 bases at J, with 10 bases between the two ends. The CDR3 spans 13 residues. CDR3 residues: CASSQGFGGGYTF. The CDR3 DNA reads as TGTGCCAGCAGCCAAGGTTTTGGGGGTGGCTACACCTTC.

The chain recombines TRBV2 with TRBJ2-5; 7 bases align to TRBD2. This CDR3 region has 15 residues. The V gene's germline CDR1 is SNHLY and CDR2 FYNNEI. J gave up 5 bases and V 3 bases, and 9 bases lay outside the gene matches. The CDR3 loop reads CASSERGGELETQYF. In nucleotides, the CDR3 is TGTGCCAGCAGTGAGCGGGGAGGGGAGTTGGAGACCCAGTACTTC.

The gene calls are TRBV20-1 and TRBJ1-3; possibly TRBD1 for D (5 bases). V dropped 4 bases and J dropped 8 bases, with 6 bases sitting between them. Germline assignment: CDR1 DFQATT and CDR2 SNEGSKA (reference sequence). The CDR3 is made up of 10 amino acids. CDR3 loop: CSAIQDTIYF. In nucleotides, the CDR3 is TGCAGTGCTATACAGGACACCATATATTTT.

The V and J genes are TRBV5-4 and TRBJ2-2; TRBD2 agrees at 13 bases. Trimming at V came to 2 bases and at J to 5 bases, leaving 6 bases not matched to a gene. The CDR3 has 17 residues. Germline V gene lookup returns CDR1 SGHNT and CDR2 YYREEE (reference sequence). The CDR3 nucleotides read TGTGCCAGCAGCTTAAGGACTAGCGGGAGTGAAACCGGGGAGCTGTTTTTT. The encoded protein is CASSLRTSGSETGELFF. Complete variable domain (other parts from reference TRBV5-4 and TRBJ2-2): ETGVTQSPTHLIKTRGQQVTLRCSSQSGHNTVSWYQQALGQGPQFIFQYYREEENGRGNFPPRFSGLQFPNYSSELNVNALELDDSALYLCASSLRTSGSETGELFFGEGSRLTVL.

This chain joins TRBV19 and TRBJ2-1; unclear D gene. The CDR3 is made up of 19 amino acids. CDR1 is LNHDA, CDR2 SQIVND, per germline (reference sequence). V was shortened by 7 bases and J by 0 bases, with 25 bases between the two germline ends. CDR3 sequence: CASTGRRKLSQSSYNEQFF. CDR3 DNA sequence: TGTGCCAGTACTGGTCGGCGGAAGCTCTCCCAGAGCTCCTACAATGAGCAGTTCTTC.

The chain has TRBV15 and TRBJ2-7; no firm D call. Germline CDR1 and CDR2: LNHNV and YYDKDF (reference sequence). Trimming took 5 bases from V and 0 from J, leaving 11 bases between them. The CDR3 extends over 14 amino acids. CDR3 loop: CATSFGYVSYEQYF. The CDR3 DNA follows: TGTGCCACCAGCTTCGGTTACGTCTCCTACGAGCAGTACTTC. Full variable domain (outside the CDR3, taken from reference TRBV15 and TRBJ2-7): DAMVIQNPRYQVTQFGKPVTLSCSQTLNHNVMYWYQQKSSQAPKLLFHYYDKDFNNEADTPDNFQSRRPNTSFCFLDIRSPGLGDTAMYLCATSFGYVSYEQYFGPGTRLTVT.

This clone appeared a single time. This chain uses TRBV27 with TRBJ1-4; D perhaps matches TRBD1 (5 bases). The CDR3 is 14 residues long. Germline CDR1 reads MNHEY; CDR2 reads SMNVEV (reference sequence). Trimming stripped 6 bases from V and 0 bases from J, with 8 bases between. In DNA, the CDR3 is TGTGCCAGCAGACAACAGGCAACTAATGAAAAACTGTTTTTT. This sequence encodes CASRQQATNEKLFF.

Relative to its sample, this clone is medium-sized. The V gene is TRBV18, the J gene TRBJ2-5; 13 bases align to TRBD2. CDR1 KGHSH and CDR2 LQKENI come from the germline V gene. The CDR3 has 18 amino acids. J was trimmed by 5 bases and V by 0 bases; bases with no gene match: 9. This CDR3 is CASSPPTSGGASGETQYF. As DNA, the CDR3 is TGTGCCAGCTCACCACCTACTAGCGGGGGGGCCAGCGGTGAGACCCAGTACTTC. Variable domain in full (rest from reference TRBV18 and TRBJ2-5): NAGVMQNPRHLVRRRGQEARLRCSPMKGHSHVYWYRQLPEEGLKFMVYLQKENIIDESGMPKERFSAEFPKEGPSILRIQQVVRGDSAAYFCASSPPTSGGASGETQYFGPGTRLLVL.

The V gene is TRBV6-5, the J gene TRBJ1-5; D remains ambiguous. Germline lookup yields CDR1 MNHEY and CDR2 SVGAGI. The CDR3 extends over 15 amino acids. Trimming left V 6 bases short and J 0 bases short, with 12 bases between. Here the CDR3 reads CASRSRRYSNQPQHF. The CDR3 nucleotides are TGTGCCAGCAGGAGCCGTCGATATAGCAATCAGCCCCAGCATTTT.

Turning to this clone: This specimen includes other DNA sequences encoding the same CDR3. This rearrangement joins TRBV28 to TRBJ2-7; 12 positions agree with TRBD2. V was pared by 4 bases and J by 0 bases, with 1 base of the junction left unmatched. Germline V lookup: CDR1 MDHEN, CDR2 SYDVKM. The CDR3 spans 15 residues. CDR3 region: CASSSGLAGSYEQYF. CDR3 DNA sequence: TGTGCCAGCAGTTCGGGACTAGCGGGCTCCTACGAGCAGTACTTC.

This chain joins TRBV7-9 and TRBJ2-1; 7 bases match TRBD2. Germline V lookup: CDR1 SEHNR, CDR2 FQNEAQ (reference sequence). CDR3 size: 15 residues. Losses at the gene ends were 5 bases for V and 2 bases for J; bases not matched to a gene: 6. The CDR3 is CASSAAAGAYNEQFF. In DNA form, the CDR3 reads TGTGCCAGCAGCGCAGCGGCGGGAGCCTACAATGAGCAGTTCTTC.

The gene calls are TRBV6-4 and TRBJ1-3; D uncertain. The V end was cut by 0 bases, the J end by 3 bases, with 12 bases between. The CDR3 is 16 amino acids. Germline V lookup: CDR1 MRHNA, CDR2 SNTAGT. This chain's CDR3 is CASSDSIPGFGNTIYF. The CDR3 DNA follows: TGTGCCAGCAGTGACTCGATCCCGGGCTTTGGAAACACCATATATTTT.

This clone has just a few counts. This sequence joins TRBV27 and TRBJ2-4; D might be TRBD1 (6 bases). V dropped 5 bases and J dropped 5 bases, with 10 bases sitting between them. The CDR3 spans 13 residues. Germline V CDR1 and CDR2: MNHEY, SMNVEV (reference sequence). The CDR3 region has the DNA TGTGCCAGCAGTCCGACAGGTGAAAACATTCAGTACTTC. Translating gives CASSPTGENIQYF.

The chain recombines TRBV5-6 with TRBJ2-3; 10 nucleotides match TRBD2. Germline-derived CDR1 and CDR2 are SGHDT and YYEEEE. J gave up 3 bases and V 2 bases, and 6 bases lay outside the gene matches. The CDR3 consists of 16 residues. The CDR3 region is CASSLIAGGGTDTQYF. CDR3 DNA sequence: TGTGCCAGCAGCTTAATAGCGGGAGGAGGGACAGATACGCAGTATTTT. The complete variable domain, with remaining parts taken from reference TRBV5-6 and TRBJ2-3, reads DAGVTQSPTHLIKTRGQQVTLRCSPKSGHDTVSWYQQALGQGPQFIFQYYEEEERQRGNFPDRFSGHQFPNYSSELNVNALLLGDSALYLCASSLIAGGGTDTQYFGPGTRLTVL.

A word on this clone: Different DNA sequences within this sample yield the same CDR3. The rearrangement uses TRBV9 and TRBJ1-4, with 8 bases that match TRBD1. The CDR3 runs 15 residues. Germline V gene data show CDR1 as SGDLS and CDR2 as YYNGEE. Losses at the gene ends were 1 base for V and 6 bases for J; bases not matched to a gene: 5. The CDR3 DNA reads TGTGCCAGCAGCGTAACCGGGACAGGAGATGAAAAACTGTTTTTT. Encoded protein: CASSVTGTGDEKLFF.

The chain joins TRBV9 to TRBJ2-2; possibly TRBD1 or TRBD2 for D (6 bases each). V was pared by 4 bases and J by 1 base, with 26 bases between. The CDR3 covers 20 residues. Germline assignment: CDR1 SGDLS and CDR2 YYNGEE. The DNA of the CDR3 is TGTGCCAGCAGCCAAGGGGGGAATGGTTGGACCCGTAAGAACACCGGGGAGCTGTTTTTT. It encodes CASSQGGNGWTRKNTGELFF. The full variable domain, in which reference TRBV9 and TRBJ2-2 provide the parts outside the CDR3, is DSGVTQTPKHLITATGQRVTLRCSPRSGDLSVYWYQQSLDQGLQFLIQYYNGEERAKGNILERFSAQQFPDLHSELNLSSLELGDSALYFCASSQGGNGWTRKNTGELFFGEGSRLTVL.

The chain uses TRBV15 and TRBJ2-7; no clear D gene. Germline CDR1 reads LNHNV; CDR2 reads YYDKDF (reference sequence). Trimming cost V 0 bases and J 0 bases, with 12 bases left between them. This CDR3 contains 16 residues. For the CDR3, the DNA is TGTGCCACCAGCAGAGAGAGGACGGACCACTCCTACGAGCAGTACTTC. Its protein is CATSRERTDHSYEQYF.